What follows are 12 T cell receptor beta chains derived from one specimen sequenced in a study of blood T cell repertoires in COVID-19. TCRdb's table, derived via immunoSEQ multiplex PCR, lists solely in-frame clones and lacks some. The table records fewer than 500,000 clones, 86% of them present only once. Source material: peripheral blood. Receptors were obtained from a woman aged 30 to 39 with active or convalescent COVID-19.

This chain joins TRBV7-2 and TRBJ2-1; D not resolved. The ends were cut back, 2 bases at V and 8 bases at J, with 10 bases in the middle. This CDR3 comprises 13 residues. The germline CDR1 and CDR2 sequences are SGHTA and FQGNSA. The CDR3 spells CASSLLSPDEQFF. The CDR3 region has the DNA TGTGCCAGCAGCTTACTATCCCCTGATGAGCAGTTCTTC.

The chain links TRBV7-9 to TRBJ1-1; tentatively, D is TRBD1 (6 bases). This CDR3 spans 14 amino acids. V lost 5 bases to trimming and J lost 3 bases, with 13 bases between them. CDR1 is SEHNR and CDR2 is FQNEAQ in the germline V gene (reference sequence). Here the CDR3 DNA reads TGTGCCAGCAGCGCTCGGACAGACGACACTGAAGCTTTCTTT. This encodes CASSARTDDTEAFF.

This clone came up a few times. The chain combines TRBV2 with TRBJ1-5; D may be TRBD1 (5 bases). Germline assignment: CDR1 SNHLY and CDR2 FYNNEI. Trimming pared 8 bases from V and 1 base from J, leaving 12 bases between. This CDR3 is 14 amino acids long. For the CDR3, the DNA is TGTGCCAGCGGGGGGTCTGGGAGCAATCAGCCCCAGCATTTT. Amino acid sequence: CASGGSGSNQPQHF.

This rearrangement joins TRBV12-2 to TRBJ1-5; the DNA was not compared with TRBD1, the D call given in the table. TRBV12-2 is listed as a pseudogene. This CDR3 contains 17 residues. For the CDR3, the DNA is TGTGCAAGTCGCTTAGGGGACAGGGGGGATAGCAATCAGCCCCAGCATTTT. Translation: CASRLGDRGDSNQPQHF.

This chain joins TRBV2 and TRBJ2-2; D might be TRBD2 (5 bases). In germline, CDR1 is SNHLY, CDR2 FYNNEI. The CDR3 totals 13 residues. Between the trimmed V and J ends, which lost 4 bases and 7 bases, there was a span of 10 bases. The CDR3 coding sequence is TGTGCCAGCAGTGGAGGGTTCGGCGGGGAGCTGTTTTTT. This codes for CASSGGFGGELFF.

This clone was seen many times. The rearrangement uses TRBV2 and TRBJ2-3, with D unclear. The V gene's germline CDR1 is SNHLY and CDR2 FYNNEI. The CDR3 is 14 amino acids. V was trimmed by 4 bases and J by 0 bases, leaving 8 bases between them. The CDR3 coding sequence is TGTGCCAGCAGTGCAGCGACTAGCACAGATACGCAGTATTTT. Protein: CASSAATSTDTQYF.

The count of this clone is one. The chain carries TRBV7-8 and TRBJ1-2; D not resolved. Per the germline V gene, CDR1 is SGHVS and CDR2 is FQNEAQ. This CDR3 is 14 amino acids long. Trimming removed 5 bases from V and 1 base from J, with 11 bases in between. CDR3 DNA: TGTGCCAGCAGCCGAGATCAGAATAACTATGGCTACACCTTC. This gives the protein CASSRDQNNYGYTF.

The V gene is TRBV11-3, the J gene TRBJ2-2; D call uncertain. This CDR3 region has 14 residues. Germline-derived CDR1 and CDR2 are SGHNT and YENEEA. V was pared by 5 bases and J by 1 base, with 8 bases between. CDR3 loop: CASSQTGNTGELFF. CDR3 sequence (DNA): TGTGCCAGCAGCCAAACCGGGAACACCGGGGAGCTGTTTTTT.

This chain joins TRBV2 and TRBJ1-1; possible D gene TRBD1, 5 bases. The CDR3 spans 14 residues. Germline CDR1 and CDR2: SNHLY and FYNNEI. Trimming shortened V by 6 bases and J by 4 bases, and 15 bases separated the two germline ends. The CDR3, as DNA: TGTGCCAGCAGCGAGGGGAGGGGTGGCACTGAAGCTTTCTTT. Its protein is CASSEGRGGTEAFF.

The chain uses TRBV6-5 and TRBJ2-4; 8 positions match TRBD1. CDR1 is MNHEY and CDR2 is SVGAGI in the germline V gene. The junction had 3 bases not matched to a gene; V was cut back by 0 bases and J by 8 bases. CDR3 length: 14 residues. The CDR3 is CASSYSTTGDIQYF. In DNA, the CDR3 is TGTGCCAGCAGTTACTCAACGACAGGGGACATTCAGTACTTC.

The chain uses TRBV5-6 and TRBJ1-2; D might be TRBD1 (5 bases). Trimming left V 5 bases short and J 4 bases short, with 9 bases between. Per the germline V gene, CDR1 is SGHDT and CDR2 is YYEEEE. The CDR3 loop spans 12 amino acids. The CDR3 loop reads CASSSDSYGYTF. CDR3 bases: TGTGCCAGCAGTTCAGACAGCTATGGCTACACCTTC.

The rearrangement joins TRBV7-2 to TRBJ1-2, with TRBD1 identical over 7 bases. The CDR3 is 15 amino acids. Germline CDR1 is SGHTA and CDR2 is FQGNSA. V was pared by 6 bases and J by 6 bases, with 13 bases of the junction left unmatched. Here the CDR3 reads CASRHDVGRGNGYTF. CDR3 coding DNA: TGTGCCAGCAGACACGACGTGGGCAGGGGGAATGGCTACACCTTC.